This is a list of T cell receptor beta chains from one sample in a study of shared clonotypes between healthy human individuals. Using immunoSEQ multiplex PCR, the repertoire was profiled, and TCRdb retains in-frame clones only, with some absent. The sample shows around 1.5 million clones, 98% of them seen only once. Material for sequencing was naive CD4+ T cells sorted from blood. The receptor set was obtained from a man aged 25 to 40 in good health. Both conserved end residues are part of each CDR3. A D gene is named only where the DNA matches it firmly. Some rows mark clone size as missing; the rest say once, few, many or name a class of expanded clone.

j_call,v_call,d_call,clone_size,cdr3_nt,cdr3_aa
TRBJ2-1,TRBV5-1,TRBD2,once,TGCGCCAGCAGCTCATCCCTCCTAGCGGGAGCCAACAATGAGCAGTTCTTC,CASSSSLLAGANNEQFF
TRBJ2-1,TRBV2,NA,NA,TGTGCCAGCAGTGAAGTGGGGAGCTCCTACAATGAGCAGTTCTTC,CASSEVGSSYNEQFF
TRBJ1-3,TRBV6-1,NA,NA,TGTGCCAGCAGTGAGACGGCAGATACTGGAAACACCATATATTTT,CASSETADTGNTIYF
TRBJ1-5,TRBV7-2,NA,NA,TGTGCCAGCAGCTTAGGGGTCAGGGGAGGATCGACGCCCCAGCATTTT,CASSLGVRGGSTPQHF
TRBJ2-7,TRBV7-2,TRBD2,NA,TGTGCCAGCAGCTTATTTCAGTTCGGGACTAACTCCTACGAGCAGTACTTC,CASSLFQFGTNSYEQYF
TRBJ2-7,TRBV7-9,TRBD1,NA,TGTGCCAGCAGCTTACTCCCGGGACAGTCCTACGAGCAGTACTTC,CASSLLPGQSYEQYF
TRBJ2-7,TRBV18,NA,NA,TGTGCCAGCTCACCAGCTAGGAATATTCCCTCCTACGAGCAGTACTTC,CASSPARNIPSYEQYF
TRBJ2-7,TRBV6-5,NA,NA,TGTGCCAGCAGTGAAAATGTCCGATCCATCGAGCAGTACTTC,CASSENVRSIEQYF
TRBJ2-1,TRBV4-1,NA,NA,TGCGCCAGCAGCCAAGCCGACAGGCAGACCTCCAATGAGCAGTTCTTC,CASSQADRQTSNEQFF
TRBJ1-2,TRBV27,NA,NA,TGTGCCAGCAGGCTTGGGCCTTCCTATGGCTACACCTTC,CASRLGPSYGYTF
TRBJ2-5,TRBV9,NA,once,TGTGCCAGCAGCGTAGATGCGAGAGAGACCCAGTACTTC,CASSVDARETQYF
TRBJ1-4,TRBV6-5,TRBD1,NA,TGTGCCAGCAGTTCCCGGACAGGGTGGGCAAATGAAAAACTGTTTTTT,CASSSRTGWANEKLFF
TRBJ2-7,TRBV6-6,TRBD1,NA,TGTGCCAGCAGAGCCGGGACAGGGTCCTACGAGCAGTACTTC,CASRAGTGSYEQYF
TRBJ2-1,TRBV18,TRBD2,NA,TGTGCCAGCTCATCTACTAGCGTTGCTGATAATGAGCAGTTCTTC,CASSSTSVADNEQFF
TRBJ1-2,TRBV6-5,NA,NA,TGTGCCAGCAGCCAGGGACCCGGCTATGGCTACACCTTC,CASSQGPGYGYTF
TRBJ1-2,TRBV12-5,TRBD1,NA,TGTGCTAGTGGTTTGGGAGGACCCGATCCGGGACAGGACAATCCTTTTGGCTACACCTTC,CASGLGGPDPGQDNPFGYTF
TRBJ1-1,TRBV28,NA,NA,TGTGCCAGCAGTTTAGTTCGATTAATAGGAGCTTTCTTT,CASSLVRLIGAFF
TRBJ2-2,TRBV7-2,NA,NA,TGTGCCAGCAGCTTAGCTGAATTCTCCAACACCGGGGAGCTGTTTTTT,CASSLAEFSNTGELFF
TRBJ2-7,TRBV6-1,TRBD1,NA,TGTGCCAACCGACAGGGGAGCTCCTACGAGCAGTACTTC,CANRQGSSYEQYF
TRBJ1-1,TRBV19,TRBD1,NA,TGTGCCAGTAGAAAAACAGGGGGCTGGAGCATTGAAGCTTTCTTT,CASRKTGGWSIEAFF
TRBJ2-1,TRBV7-2,NA,NA,TGTGCCAGCAGCTTAGTCCCCCCCGGCCTAGCGACCAATCCTCGGCAGTTCTTC,CASSLVPPGLATNPRQFF
TRBJ2-5,TRBV11-2,TRBD1,NA,TGTGCCAGCAGCTGGACAGGGAAAGAGACCCAGTACTTC,CASSWTGKETQYF
TRBJ2-1,TRBV10-3,TRBD2,NA,TGTGGGGCGAGTCGGCTAGCGGGGCTCAATGAGCAGTTCTTC,CGASRLAGLNEQFF
TRBJ2-7,TRBV5-4,NA,NA,TGTGCCAGCAGCTCGCCGTCCTACGAGCAGTACTTC,CASSSPSYEQYF
TRBJ2-7,TRBV6-1,NA,NA,TGTGCCAGCAGTGGGAGAGTAAACTACGAGCAGTACTTC,CASSGRVNYEQYF
TRBJ2-7,TRBV4-1,TRBD1,NA,TGCGCCAGCAGCCAAGTTCGACAGGGGGCCTACGAGCAGTACTTC,CASSQVRQGAYEQYF
TRBJ2-7,TRBV19,TRBD2,NA,TGTGCCAGTAGCAGCAGACTAGCGGGGTACGAGCAGTACTTC,CASSSRLAGYEQYF
TRBJ2-2,TRBV19,TRBD1,NA,TGTGCCAGTAGTATAGCCACAGGGGGCTCGACCGGGGAGCTGTTTTTT,CASSIATGGSTGELFF
TRBJ1-2,TRBV28,NA,NA,TGTGCCAGCCACCCGGGGGGCAGCTATGGCTACACCTTC,CASHPGGSYGYTF
TRBJ2-2,TRBV28,TRBD2,once,TGTGCCAGCAGTTTAAGCCCCGGAGCAGGGAGGGGAAACACCGGGGAGCTGTTTTTT,CASSLSPGAGRGNTGELFF
TRBJ2-2,TRBV7-9,TRBD2,NA,TGTGCCAGCAGCCAACCAGCGGGAGGGCCCACCGGGGAGCTGTTTTTT,CASSQPAGGPTGELFF
TRBJ2-6,TRBV6-6,NA,NA,TGTGCCAGCAAGGTGGGGGGCCTCACTGGGGCCAACGTCCTGACTTTC,CASKVGGLTGANVLTF
TRBJ1-4,TRBV6-6,NA,NA,TGTGCCAGCAGTTACTACGGGAGGGGACCCAAAGAAAAACTGTTTTTT,CASSYYGRGPKEKLFF
TRBJ2-1,TRBV10-3,TRBD1,NA,TGTGCCGGGGGGACAGGGAATGAGCAGTTCTTC,CAGGTGNEQFF
TRBJ2-4,TRBV28,NA,NA,TGTGCCAGCAGTGGCGAAGCGTTTGGAATAGCCAAAAACATTCAGTACTTC,CASSGEAFGIAKNIQYF
TRBJ2-5,TRBV18,NA,NA,TGTGCCAGCTCACCCGTTAGGGCGTTGGAGGAGACCCAGTACTTC,CASSPVRALEETQYF
TRBJ2-1,TRBV6-1,NA,NA,TGTGCCAGCAGTGACCTTCACCCAGTTAACTATCTTGAGCAGTTCTTC,CASSDLHPVNYLEQFF
TRBJ2-3,TRBV11-2,TRBD2,NA,TGTGCCAGCAGCCCGACTAGCGGGAGGGCCGGAGATACGCAGTATTTT,CASSPTSGRAGDTQYF
TRBJ2-5,TRBV5-1,NA,NA,TGCGCCAGCAGCTTGGGGATCGCGGTTTGGGGGGAGACCCAGTACTTC,CASSLGIAVWGETQYF
TRBJ2-7,TRBV27,TRBD2,NA,TGTGCCAGCAGTCCCGGGACTAGCCTATACGAGCAGTACTTC,CASSPGTSLYEQYF
TRBJ1-2,TRBV5-1,NA,NA,TGCGCCAGCAGCTTGGGTTACCCAGGGCTAGAGGGCTACACCTTC,CASSLGYPGLEGYTF
TRBJ2-2,TRBV9,NA,NA,TGTGCCAGCAGCGGGAGAGGGCTGTTTTTT,CASSGRGLFF
TRBJ1-5,TRBV2,NA,NA,TGTGCCAGCAGTGAAATGGGTAGCAATCAGCCCCAGCATTTT,CASSEMGSNQPQHF
TRBJ2-2,TRBV5-1,TRBD2,NA,TGCGCCAGCAGCTGGGGGGGACTCCCCCTGGGGGAGCTGTTTTTT,CASSWGGLPLGELFF
TRBJ2-5,TRBV11-3,NA,NA,TGTGCCAGCAGCCTGGGGGCAGAAGAGACCCAGTACTTC,CASSLGAEETQYF
TRBJ2-3,TRBV9,NA,NA,TGTGCCAGCAGCGCCCGACAGGCGGCGGATACGCAGTATTTT,CASSARQAADTQYF
TRBJ1-5,TRBV19,TRBD1,NA,TGTGCCAGTAGTATATCGGGACAGGGTGGACAGCCCCAGCATTTT,CASSISGQGGQPQHF
TRBJ2-3,TRBV7-9,TRBD1,NA,TGTGCCAGCCGGACAGGGGGCACAGATACGCAGTATTTT,CASRTGGTDTQYF
TRBJ2-2,TRBV29-1,NA,NA,TGCAGCGGGTCCCGCGGGGTGAACACCGGGGAGCTGTTTTTT,CSGSRGVNTGELFF
TRBJ2-3,TRBV6-5,NA,NA,TGTGCCAGCAGTCAAGGACTCTACACAGATACGCAGTATTTT,CASSQGLYTDTQYF
TRBJ2-1,TRBV5-4,TRBD1,NA,TGTGCCAGCAGCCTCTCGGACAGGGGGCCGATCAATGAGCAGTTCTTC,CASSLSDRGPINEQFF